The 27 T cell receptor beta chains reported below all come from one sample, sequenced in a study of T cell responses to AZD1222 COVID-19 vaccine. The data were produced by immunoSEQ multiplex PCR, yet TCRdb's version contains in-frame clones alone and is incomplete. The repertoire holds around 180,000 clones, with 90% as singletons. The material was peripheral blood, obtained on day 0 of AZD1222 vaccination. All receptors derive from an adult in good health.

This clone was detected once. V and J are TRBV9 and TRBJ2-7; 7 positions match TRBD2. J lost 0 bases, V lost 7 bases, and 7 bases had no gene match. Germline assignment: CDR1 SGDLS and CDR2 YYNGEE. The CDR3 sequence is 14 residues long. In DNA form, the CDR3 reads TGTGCCAGCGCCCGGGACTACACCTCCTACGAGCAGTACTTC. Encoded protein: CASARDYTSYEQYF.

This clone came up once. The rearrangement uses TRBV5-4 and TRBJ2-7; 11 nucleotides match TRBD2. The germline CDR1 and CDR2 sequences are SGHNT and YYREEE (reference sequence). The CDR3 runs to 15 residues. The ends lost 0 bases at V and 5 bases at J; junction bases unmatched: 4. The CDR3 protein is CASSLGGLAVHEQYF. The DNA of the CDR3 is TGTGCCAGCAGCTTGGGGGGACTAGCGGTCCACGAGCAGTACTTC.

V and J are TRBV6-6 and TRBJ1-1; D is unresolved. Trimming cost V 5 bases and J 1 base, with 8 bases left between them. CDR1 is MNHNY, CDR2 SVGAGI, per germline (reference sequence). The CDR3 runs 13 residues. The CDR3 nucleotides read TGTGCCAGCAGTAAGACCGAGAACACTGAAGCTTTCTTT. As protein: CASSKTENTEAFF.

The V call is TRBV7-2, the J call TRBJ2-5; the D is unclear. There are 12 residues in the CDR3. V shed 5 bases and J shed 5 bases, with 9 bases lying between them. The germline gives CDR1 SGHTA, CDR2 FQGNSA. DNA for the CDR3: TGTGCCAGCAGCCACTGGGGTGAGACCCAGTACTTC. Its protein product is CASSHWGETQYF.

CDR3 coding DNA: TGCGCCAGCAGCTTGGTTCTTTCTAGCACAGATACGCAGTATTTT. Its protein is CASSLVLSSTDTQYF. V gene TRBV5-1 combines with J gene TRBJ2-3; no clear D gene. This CDR3 comprises 15 residues. The germline V and J ends were trimmed by 0 bases and 0 bases, with 8 bases remaining between them. Germline values: CDR1 SGHRS, CDR2 YFSETQ. The full variable domain, with the rest looked up from reference TRBV5-1 and TRBJ2-3, is KAGVTQTPRYLIKTRGQQVTLSCSPISGHRSVSWYQQTPGQGLQFLFEYFSETQRNKGNFPGRFSGRQFSNSRSEMNVSTLELGDSALYLCASSLVLSSTDTQYFGPGTRLTVL.

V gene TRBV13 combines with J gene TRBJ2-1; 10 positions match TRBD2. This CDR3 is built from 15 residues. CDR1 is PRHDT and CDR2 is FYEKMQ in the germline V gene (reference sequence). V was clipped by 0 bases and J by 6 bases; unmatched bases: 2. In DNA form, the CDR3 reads TGTGCCAGCAGCTTAGGGACTAGCGGGCTCAATGAGCAGTTCTTC. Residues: CASSLGTSGLNEQFF.

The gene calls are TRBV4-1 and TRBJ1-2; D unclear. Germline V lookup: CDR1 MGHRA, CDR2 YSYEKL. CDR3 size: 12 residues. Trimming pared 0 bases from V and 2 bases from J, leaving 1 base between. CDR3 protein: CASSQENYGYTF. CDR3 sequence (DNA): TGCGCCAGCAGCCAAGAAAACTATGGCTACACCTTC.

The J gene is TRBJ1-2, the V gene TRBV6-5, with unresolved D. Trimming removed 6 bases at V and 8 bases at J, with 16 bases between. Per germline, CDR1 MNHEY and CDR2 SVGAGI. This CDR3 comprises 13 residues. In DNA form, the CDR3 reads TGTGCCAGCAGGTCCGTAACATCTGGAGGCTACACCTTC. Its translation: CASRSVTSGGYTF.

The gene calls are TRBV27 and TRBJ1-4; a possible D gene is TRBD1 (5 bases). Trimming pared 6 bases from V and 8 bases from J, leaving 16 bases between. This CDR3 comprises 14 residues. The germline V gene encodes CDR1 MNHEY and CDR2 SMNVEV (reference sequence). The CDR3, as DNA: TGTGCCAGCAGCTCCCTTTTGGGGCGGGAAAAACTGTTTTTT. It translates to CASSSLLGREKLFF.

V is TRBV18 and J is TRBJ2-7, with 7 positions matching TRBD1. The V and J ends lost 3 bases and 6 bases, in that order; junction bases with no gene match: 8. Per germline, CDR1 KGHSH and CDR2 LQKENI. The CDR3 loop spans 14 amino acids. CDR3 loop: CASSPQQGLSEQYF. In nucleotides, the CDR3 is TGTGCCAGCTCACCCCAACAGGGGTTGAGCGAGCAGTACTTC.

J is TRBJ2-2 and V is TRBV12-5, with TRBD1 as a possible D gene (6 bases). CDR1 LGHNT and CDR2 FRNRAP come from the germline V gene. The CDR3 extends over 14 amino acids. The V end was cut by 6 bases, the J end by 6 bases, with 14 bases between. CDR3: CASGATGFSGELFF. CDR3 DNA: TGTGCTAGTGGCGCTACAGGGTTTTCCGGGGAGCTGTTTTTT.

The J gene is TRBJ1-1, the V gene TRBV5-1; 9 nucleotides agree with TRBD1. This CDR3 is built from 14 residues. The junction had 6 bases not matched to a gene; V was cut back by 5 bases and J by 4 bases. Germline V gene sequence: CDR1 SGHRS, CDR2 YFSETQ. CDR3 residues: CASRRDRELTEAFF. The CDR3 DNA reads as TGCGCCAGCAGAAGGGACAGGGAGCTCACTGAAGCTTTCTTT.

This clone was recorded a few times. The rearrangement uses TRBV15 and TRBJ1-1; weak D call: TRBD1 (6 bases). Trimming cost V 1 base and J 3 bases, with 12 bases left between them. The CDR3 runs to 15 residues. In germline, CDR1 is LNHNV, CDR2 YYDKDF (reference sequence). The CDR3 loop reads CATSRGYRAYTEAFF. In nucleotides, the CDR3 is TGTGCCACCAGCAGAGGGTACAGGGCCTACACTGAAGCTTTCTTT.

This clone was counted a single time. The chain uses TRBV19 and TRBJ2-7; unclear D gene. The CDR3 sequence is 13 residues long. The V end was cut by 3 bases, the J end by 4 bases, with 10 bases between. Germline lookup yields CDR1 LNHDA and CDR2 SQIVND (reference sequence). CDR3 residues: CASSMATPYEQYF. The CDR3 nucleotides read TGTGCCAGTAGTATGGCGACCCCGTACGAGCAGTACTTC.

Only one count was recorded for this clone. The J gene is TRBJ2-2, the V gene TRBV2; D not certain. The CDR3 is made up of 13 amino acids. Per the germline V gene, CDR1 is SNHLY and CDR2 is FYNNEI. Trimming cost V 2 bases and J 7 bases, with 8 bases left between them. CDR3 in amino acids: CASSEILIGELFF. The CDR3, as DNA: TGTGCCAGCAGTGAAATCCTTATCGGGGAGCTGTTTTTT.

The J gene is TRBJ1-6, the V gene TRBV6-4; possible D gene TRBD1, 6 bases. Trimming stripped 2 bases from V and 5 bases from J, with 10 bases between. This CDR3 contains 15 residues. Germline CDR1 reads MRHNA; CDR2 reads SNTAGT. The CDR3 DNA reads TGTGCCAGCAGTGACCAGGGGTTAGATAATTCACCCCTCCACTTT. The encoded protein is CASSDQGLDNSPLHF.

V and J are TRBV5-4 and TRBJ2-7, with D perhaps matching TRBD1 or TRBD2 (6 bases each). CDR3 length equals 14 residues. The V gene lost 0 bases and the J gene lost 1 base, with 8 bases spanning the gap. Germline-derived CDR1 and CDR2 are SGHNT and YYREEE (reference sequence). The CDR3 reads CASSLEGGSYEQYF. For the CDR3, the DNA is TGTGCCAGCAGCTTGGAGGGGGGATCCTACGAGCAGTACTTC.

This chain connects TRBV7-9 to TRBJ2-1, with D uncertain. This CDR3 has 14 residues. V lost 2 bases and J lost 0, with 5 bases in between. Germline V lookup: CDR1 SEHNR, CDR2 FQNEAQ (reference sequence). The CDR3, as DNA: TGTGCCAGCAGCTTATCTAGCTCCTACAATGAGCAGTTCTTC. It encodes CASSLSSSYNEQFF.

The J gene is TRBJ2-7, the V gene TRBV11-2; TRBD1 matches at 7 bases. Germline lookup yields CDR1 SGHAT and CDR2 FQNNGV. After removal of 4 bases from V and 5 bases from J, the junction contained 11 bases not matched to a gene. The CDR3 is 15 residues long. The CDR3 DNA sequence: TGTGCCAGCAGCTCTTACAGGGGTGCATCCCACGAGCAGTACTTC. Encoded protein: CASSSYRGASHEQYF.

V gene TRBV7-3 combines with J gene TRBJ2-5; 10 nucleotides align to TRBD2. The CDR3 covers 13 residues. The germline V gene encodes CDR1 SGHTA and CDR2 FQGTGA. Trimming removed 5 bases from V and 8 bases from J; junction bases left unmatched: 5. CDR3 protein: CASSPSSGGTQYF. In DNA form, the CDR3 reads TGTGCCAGCAGCCCATCTAGCGGGGGCACCCAGTACTTC.

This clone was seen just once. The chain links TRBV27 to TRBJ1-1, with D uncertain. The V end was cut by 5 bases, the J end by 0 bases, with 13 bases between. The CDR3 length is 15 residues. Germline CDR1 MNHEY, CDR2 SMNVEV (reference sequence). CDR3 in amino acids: CASSPTLTLNTEAFF. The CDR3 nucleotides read TGTGCCAGCAGTCCAACTCTTACCCTGAACACTGAAGCTTTCTTT.

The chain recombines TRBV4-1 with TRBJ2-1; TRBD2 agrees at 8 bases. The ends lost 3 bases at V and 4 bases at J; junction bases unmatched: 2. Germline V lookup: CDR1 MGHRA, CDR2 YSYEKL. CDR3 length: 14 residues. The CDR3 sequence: CASSHGRDYNEQFF. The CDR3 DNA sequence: TGCGCCAGCAGCCACGGGAGGGATTACAATGAGCAGTTCTTC.

The CDR3 protein is CASSRGSGVWYGYTF. In DNA form, the CDR3 reads TGTGCCAGCAGCCGCGGAAGTGGGGTTTGGTATGGCTACACCTTC. The chain employs TRBV14 and TRBJ1-2; D is unclear. Trimming stripped 4 bases from V and 5 bases from J, with 17 bases between. Per germline, CDR1 SGHDN and CDR2 FVKESK. There are 15 residues in the CDR3.

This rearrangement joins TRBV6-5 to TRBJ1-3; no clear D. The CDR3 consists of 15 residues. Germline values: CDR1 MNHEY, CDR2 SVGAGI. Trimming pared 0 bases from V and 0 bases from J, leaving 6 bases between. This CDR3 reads CASSYSGSSGNTIYF. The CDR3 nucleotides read TGTGCCAGCAGTTACTCGGGAAGCTCTGGAAACACCATATATTTT.

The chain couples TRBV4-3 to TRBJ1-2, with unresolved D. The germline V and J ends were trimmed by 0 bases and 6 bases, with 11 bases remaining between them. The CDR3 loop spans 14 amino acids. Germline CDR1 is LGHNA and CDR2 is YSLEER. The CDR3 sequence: CASSQESQLHGYTF. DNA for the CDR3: TGCGCCAGCAGCCAAGAATCACAACTGCATGGCTACACCTTC.

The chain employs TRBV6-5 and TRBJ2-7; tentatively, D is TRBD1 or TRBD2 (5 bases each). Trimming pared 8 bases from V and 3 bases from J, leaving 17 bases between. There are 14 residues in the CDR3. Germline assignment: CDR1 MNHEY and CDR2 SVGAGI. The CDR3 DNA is TGTGCCAGCGGACTTGGGACCGGGGACTACGAGCAGTACTTC. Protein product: CASGLGTGDYEQYF.

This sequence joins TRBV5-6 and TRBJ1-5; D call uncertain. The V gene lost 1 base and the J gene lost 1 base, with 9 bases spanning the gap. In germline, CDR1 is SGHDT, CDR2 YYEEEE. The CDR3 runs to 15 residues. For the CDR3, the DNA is TGTGCCAGCAGCTTGCTGGCATTCAGCAATCAGCCCCAGCATTTT. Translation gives CASSLLAFSNQPQHF.